This passage covers 11 T cell receptor beta chains from one sample sequenced in a study of OX40 agonist ivuxolimab in advanced cancers. Repertoires were generated with immunoSEQ multiplex PCR, while TCRdb's copy carries only in-frame clones and drops some. Among some 27,000 clones, 90% were seen once, and the ten largest hold about 24%. The material sequenced was CD4+ or CD8+ T cells sorted from blood, taken in a trial of the OX40 agonist ivuxolimab. The origin of the receptors is an adult with an advanced solid tumor such as melanoma, head and neck, liver or kidney cancer.

The chain uses TRBV19 and TRBJ2-3; 7 bases fit TRBD2. V dropped 3 bases and J dropped 0; count of bases not matched to a gene: 9. Germline assignment: CDR1 LNHDA and CDR2 SQIVND (reference sequence). The CDR3 contains 17 residues. The CDR3 reads CASSMDRAGFSTDTQYF. In nucleotides, the CDR3 is TGTGCCAGTAGTATGGACCGAGCGGGGTTTAGCACAGATACGCAGTATTTT.

This chain links TRBV7-9 with TRBJ2-5, with 7 bases identical to TRBD2. The length of the CDR3 is 15 residues. Per the germline V gene, CDR1 is SEHNR and CDR2 is FQNEAQ (reference sequence). Losses at the gene ends were 5 bases for V and 2 bases for J; bases not matched to a gene: 8. CDR3 nucleotide sequence: TGTGCCAGCAGCCCCACGACTAGCCTACAAGAGACCCAGTACTTC. It is translated as CASSPTTSLQETQYF.

This clone has only one observation. This chain connects TRBV19 to TRBJ2-3; D is perhaps TRBD2 (6 bases). This CDR3 contains 17 residues. V lost 3 bases and J lost 2, with 18 bases in between. Germline V gene lookup returns CDR1 LNHDA and CDR2 SQIVND (reference sequence). The CDR3 DNA reads as TGTGCCAGTAGTATGGTCCCCAGCGGGTATAACACAGATACGCAGTATTTT. It codes for CASSMVPSGYNTDTQYF. The full variable domain, completed using reference TRBV19 and TRBJ2-3, is DGGITQSPKYLFRKEGQNVTLSCEQNLNHDAMYWYRQDPGQGLRLIYYSQIVNDFQKGDIAEGYSVSREKKESFPLTVTSAQKNPTAFYLCASSMVPSGYNTDTQYFGPGTRLTVL.

The chain couples TRBV11-3 to TRBJ1-2; D ambiguous. V was trimmed by 0 bases and J by 8 bases, leaving 19 bases between them. CDR1 is SGHNT, CDR2 YENEEA, per germline. The CDR3 sequence is 16 residues long. The CDR3 loop reads CASSLDEARPAGGYTF. As DNA, the CDR3 is TGTGCCAGCAGCTTAGATGAGGCAAGGCCGGCGGGGGGCTACACCTTC.

The genes are TRBV12-2 and TRBJ2-3; the table's D call, TRBD1, was not checked against the DNA. TRBV12-2 is marked as a pseudogene. The CDR3 loop spans 16 amino acids. The CDR3 sequence is CASRLPLTGGADTQYF. CDR3 nucleotides: TGTGCAAGTCGCTTACCCCTAACAGGGGGTGCAGATACGCAGTATTTT.

The V gene is TRBV28, the J gene TRBJ2-7, with a tentative D call TRBD2 (5 bases). CDR3 length: 14 residues. V lost 6 bases and J 3 bases, leaving 15 bases between the germline ends. From germline, CDR1 is MDHEN and CDR2 SYDVKM. Here the CDR3 reads CASSKLDSFYEQYF. The CDR3, as DNA: TGTGCCAGCAGCAAACTGGACTCCTTCTACGAGCAGTACTTC.

In this sample, this clone turned up a few times. The J gene is TRBJ1-2, the V gene TRBV19; D gene uncertain. Trimming pared 3 bases from V and 2 bases from J, leaving 7 bases between. From germline, CDR1 is LNHDA and CDR2 SQIVND (reference sequence). The CDR3 runs to 13 residues. Here the CDR3 reads CASSIAQNYGYTF. Written as DNA, the CDR3 is TGTGCCAGTAGTATTGCGCAGAACTATGGCTACACCTTC.

As regards this clone: A read error may produce the germline difference seen at one junction end. This sequence joins TRBV14 and TRBJ2-7; D uncertain. Looked up from germline, CDR1 is SGHDN and CDR2 is FVKESK. The CDR3 totals 11 residues. The DNA for the CDR3 is TGTGCCGGCAGCGTTGGATACGAGCAGTACTTC. Translated, it gives CAGSVGYEQYF.

The V gene is TRBV19, the J gene TRBJ2-7; 9 bases line up with TRBD2. The CDR3 covers 18 residues. V lost 3 bases, J lost 0 bases, and 12 bases stayed unmatched. Germline-derived CDR1 and CDR2 are LNHDA and SQIVND (reference sequence). The CDR3 loop reads CASSMTLVLAGSSYEQYF. CDR3 sequence (DNA): TGTGCCAGTAGTATGACCCTGGTCCTAGCGGGGAGCTCCTACGAGCAGTACTTC. The full variable domain, its missing parts supplied by reference TRBV19 and TRBJ2-7, is DGGITQSPKYLFRKEGQNVTLSCEQNLNHDAMYWYRQDPGQGLRLIYYSQIVNDFQKGDIAEGYSVSREKKESFPLTVTSAQKNPTAFYLCASSMTLVLAGSSYEQYFGPGTRLTVT.

The J gene is TRBJ2-1, the V gene TRBV19, with TRBD1 as a possible D gene (5 bases). The CDR3 consists of 13 residues. Germline loops: CDR1 LNHDA, CDR2 SQIVND (reference sequence). Trimming took off 3 bases at V and 4 bases at J, with 7 bases between the two ends. The CDR3 nucleotides read TGTGCCAGTAGTATTGACAGATACAATGAGCAGTTCTTC. Protein product: CASSIDRYNEQFF.

The J gene is TRBJ1-5, the V gene TRBV19; D is unclear. This CDR3 comprises 12 residues. Trimming pared 10 bases from V and 4 bases from J, leaving 11 bases between. The germline V gene has CDR1 LNHDA and CDR2 SQIVND (reference sequence). The CDR3 spells CATRGQNQPQHF. DNA of the CDR3: TGTGCCACCCGGGGTCAAAATCAGCCCCAGCATTTT.